This paragraph reports one TCR beta chain. Its target is unknown. These data come from a study of OX40 agonist ivuxolimab in advanced cancers. In the study overall: An agonistic human IgG2 monoclonal antibody against OX40 (CD134) was given.

The table came from immunoSEQ multiplex PCR; TCRdb's copy has only in-frame clones and leaves some out. The sample contains 50,000 to 70,000 clones, 88% of which appear only once. Germline V gene lookup returns CDR1 WSHSY and CDR2 SAAADI. V shed 6 bases, J shed 3 bases, and the junction held 14 bases outside the gene matches. The CDR3 is made up of 17 amino acids. The cohort excluded patients with autoimmune disease history or systemic immunosuppression. General study results and limits: Antigen specificity remained undetermined for the expanded peripheral T cells. At 0.1 to 3.0 mg/kg and by week 6, CD4+ and CD8+ T cells in the blood had expanded clonally.

The source was CD4+ or CD8+ T cells sorted from blood, collected in a trial of the OX40 agonist ivuxolimab. The TCR comes from an adult with an advanced solid tumor such as melanoma, head and neck, liver or kidney cancer. V and J are TRBV10-2 and TRBJ1-2; 9 nucleotides agree with TRBD1. The CDR3, as DNA: TGCGCCAGCAGGGATACTTTGGTGGGACAGGGAGACTATGGCTACACCTTC. Translation: CASRDTLVGQGDYGYTF.